Reported below is one T cell receptor beta chain. This sample is part of a study of identifying expanded T cells in peripheral blood. The CDR3 is 14 residues long. Germline V lookup: CDR1 MDHEN, CDR2 SYDVKM. Trimming took 4 bases from V and 11 from J; bases not matched to a gene: 11. Profiled with immunoSEQ multiplex PCR; TCRdb holds only in-frame clones, not every one. The data hold 70,000 or so clones, with approximately 87% observed a single time. The genes are TRBV28 and TRBJ2-5, with 9 positions matching TRBD1. The TCR originated in a person aged 18-70 years in good health. The sequenced sample consisted of blood. The CDR3 here is CASSSGTGLREQYF. Written as DNA, the CDR3 is TGTGCCAGCAGTTCCGGGACAGGGCTGAGGGAGCAGTACTTC.